The 31 T cell receptor beta chains below were found in one sample sequenced in a study of OX40 agonist ivuxolimab in advanced cancers. The library relied on the immunoSEQ multiplex PCR assay. TCRdb stores this immuneACCESS table with in-frame sequences only. Part of the clones is absent; in the studies checked, under half of the shortfall reflects unresolved V genes, and no reason is known for the rest. The table for this sample lists approximately 71,000 clones; around four fifths of them were counted only once. Of the sample, about 11% is held by the ten largest clones. The sequencing used CD4+ or CD8+ T cells sorted from blood, collected in a trial of the OX40 agonist ivuxolimab. Every receptor here comes from an adult with an advanced solid tumor such as melanoma, head and neck, liver or kidney cancer.

This sequence joins TRBV27 and TRBJ1-1; 7 bases align to TRBD1. CDR1 and CDR2 (germline): MNHEY, SMNVEV (reference sequence). The J segment lost 5 bases and the V segment lost 0 bases, leaving 0 bases of the junction unmatched. The CDR3 extends over 13 amino acids. CDR3 nucleotides: TGTGCCAGCAGTTTATCCAGGGGGACTGAAGCTTTCTTT. This sequence encodes CASSLSRGTEAFF.

This chain uses TRBV7-2 with TRBJ2-2; D is possibly TRBD1 (5 bases). The V and J ends lost 2 bases and 0 bases respectively, with 7 bases between them. Germline V gene lookup returns CDR1 SGHTA and CDR2 FQGNSA. The CDR3 consists of 15 residues. CDR3 residues: CASSLQGPNTGELFF. The CDR3 DNA is TGTGCCAGCAGCTTACAGGGTCCGAACACCGGGGAGCTGTTTTTT. The full variable domain, its missing parts supplied by reference TRBV7-2 and TRBJ2-2, is GAGVSQSPSNKVTEKGKDVELRCDPISGHTALYWYRQSLGQGLEFLIYFQGNSAPDKSGLPSDRFSAERTGGSVSTLTIQRTQQEDSAVYLCASSLQGPNTGELFFGEGSRLTVL.

This chain joins TRBV7-2 and TRBJ2-1, with 9 bases fitting TRBD2. The junction had 0 bases not matched to a gene; V was cut back by 1 base and J by 2 bases. This CDR3 contains 15 residues. Germline CDR1 is SGHTA and CDR2 is FQGNSA. The CDR3 DNA is TGTGCCAGCAGCTTAGGACTAGCGGCCTACAATGAGCAGTTCTTC. As protein: CASSLGLAAYNEQFF. Full variable domain (remainder filled in from reference TRBV7-2 and TRBJ2-1): GAGVSQSPSNKVTEKGKDVELRCDPISGHTALYWYRQSLGQGLEFLIYFQGNSAPDKSGLPSDRFSAERTGGSVSTLTIQRTQQEDSAVYLCASSLGLAAYNEQFFGPGTRLTVL.

This chain connects TRBV5-6 to TRBJ1-1; 7 positions match TRBD1. Germline CDR1 is SGHDT and CDR2 is YYEEEE. V lost 4 bases, J lost 4 bases, and 7 bases stayed unmatched. This CDR3 contains 14 residues. The CDR3 region is CASSRQGLGTEAFF. Here the CDR3 DNA reads TGTGCCAGCAGCAGACAGGGATTGGGCACTGAAGCTTTCTTT. Complete variable domain (other parts from reference TRBV5-6 and TRBJ1-1): DAGVTQSPTHLIKTRGQQVTLRCSPKSGHDTVSWYQQALGQGPQFIFQYYEEEERQRGNFPDRFSGHQFPNYSSELNVNALLLGDSALYLCASSRQGLGTEAFFGQGTRLTVV.

This clone was seen a handful of times. This chain connects TRBV28 to TRBJ2-1, with a weak D call TRBD1 (6 bases). Germline V gene data show CDR1 as MDHEN and CDR2 as SYDVKM. Trimming removed 5 bases at V and 5 bases at J, with 13 bases between. This CDR3 has 14 amino acids. CDR3 sequence reads: CASSASGTNNEQFF. Written as DNA, the CDR3 is TGTGCCAGCAGTGCCTCCGGGACAAACAATGAGCAGTTCTTC.

The rearrangement uses TRBV21-1 and TRBJ2-7; the D segment call TRBD2 is taken from the table without a DNA check. TRBV21-1 is termed a pseudogene. The CDR3 loop spans 17 amino acids. This CDR3 reads CASSPRSDGGPSYEQYV. CDR3 nucleotides: TGTGCCAGCAGCCCAAGATCGGACGGGGGGCCCTCCTACGAGCAGTACGTC.

This clone was detected only a few times. The V call is TRBV9, the J call TRBJ2-2; D is unresolved. V lost 4 bases, J lost 7 bases, and 14 bases lay in between. Germline CDR1 and CDR2: SGDLS and YYNGEE. CDR3 length: 14 residues. CDR3 DNA sequence: TGTGCCAGCAGCCCCAGTGTTCGTATCGGGGAGCTGTTTTTT. This gives the protein CASSPSVRIGELFF. Variable domain in full (rest from reference TRBV9 and TRBJ2-2): DSGVTQTPKHLITATGQRVTLRCSPRSGDLSVYWYQQSLDQGLQFLIQYYNGEERAKGNILERFSAQQFPDLHSELNLSSLELGDSALYFCASSPSVRIGELFFGEGSRLTVL.

This sequence joins TRBV6-4 and TRBJ1-2; D not resolved. The V and J ends lost 2 bases and 2 bases respectively, with 12 bases between them. The CDR3 has 15 residues. From germline, CDR1 is MRHNA and CDR2 SNTAGT. The CDR3 DNA follows: TGTGCCAGCAGTGACCACCTTACTCTCAACTATGGCTACACCTTC. Encoded protein: CASSDHLTLNYGYTF.

The chain carries TRBV5-4 and TRBJ1-2, with D possibly TRBD1 on 6 matching bases. Per the germline V gene, CDR1 is SGHNT and CDR2 is YYREEE (reference sequence). This CDR3 is built from 14 residues. V was shortened by 1 base and J by 4 bases, with 11 bases between the two germline ends. In nucleotides, the CDR3 is TGTGCCAGCAGCTTGCAGTCGGGGGCCTATGGCTACACCTTC. Encoded protein: CASSLQSGAYGYTF.

J is TRBJ1-1 and V is TRBV6-5; TRBD1 aligns across 8 bases. The V gene's germline CDR1 is MNHEY and CDR2 SVGAGI. The V and J ends lost 8 bases and 1 base, in that order; junction bases with no gene match: 6. The CDR3 spans 14 residues. The chain's CDR3 is CASWPGGSNTEAFF. The CDR3 coding sequence is TGTGCCAGCTGGCCAGGGGGCTCGAACACTGAAGCTTTCTTT.

The rearrangement uses TRBV5-1 and TRBJ2-3; 7 bases map to TRBD1. Germline V lookup: CDR1 SGHRS, CDR2 YFSETQ. This CDR3 comprises 15 residues. V trimming: 0 bases; J trimming: 2 bases; junction bases outside the gene matches: 3. The CDR3 DNA reads as TGCGCCAGCAGCTTGGGACAGGGAGCCACAGATACGCAGTATTTT. Its protein product is CASSLGQGATDTQYF.

The sample holds one count of this clone. DNA for the CDR3: TGCAGCGTTGAGGGCGGGAGGGCCCACGAGCAGTACTTC. This translates into CSVEGGRAHEQYF. The chain employs TRBV29-1 and TRBJ2-7; 9 nucleotides align to TRBD2. V was clipped by 3 bases and J by 5 bases; unmatched bases: 5. There are 13 residues in the CDR3. Germline V lookup: CDR1 SQVTM, CDR2 ANQGSEA.

V gene TRBV18 combines with J gene TRBJ2-2; tentative D call: TRBD1 (5 bases). The V end lost 0 bases, the J end lost 2 bases, and 10 bases lay between the germline ends. Germline lookup yields CDR1 KGHSH and CDR2 LQKENI. This CDR3 contains 16 residues. CDR3 sequence: CASSPPVGANTGELFF. CDR3 bases: TGTGCCAGCTCACCACCGGTAGGGGCCAACACCGGGGAGCTGTTTTTT.

The chain has TRBV21-1 and TRBJ2-4. TRBV21-1 has pseudogene status. The CDR3 has 18 residues. The CDR3 here is CASSKVPRGDSAKNIQYF. CDR3 bases: TGTGCCAGCAGCAAAGTCCCGAGGGGGGATTCGGCCAAAAACATTCAGTACTTC.

In this sample, this clone turned up a few times. The chain combines TRBV2 with TRBJ1-1; TRBD1 agrees at 7 bases. The CDR3 covers 13 residues. J gave up 2 bases and V 9 bases, and 6 bases lay outside the gene matches. Germline CDR1 and CDR2: SNHLY and FYNNEI. The CDR3: CASGDSINTEAFF. CDR3 nucleotides: TGTGCCAGTGGGGACAGTATAAACACTGAAGCTTTCTTT.

This clone was detected only once. The chain couples TRBV14 to TRBJ2-5; TRBD2 matches 9 bases. CDR3 size: 16 residues. CDR1 and CDR2 from the germline V gene are SGHDN and FVKESK. J lost 2 bases, V lost 4 bases, and 8 bases had no gene match. The CDR3 region has the DNA TGTGCCAGCAGCCCCCGGGGAGCGGGGGGTCAAGAGACCCAGTACTTC. Its translation is CASSPRGAGGQETQYF.

The genes are TRBV2 and TRBJ2-7; D is perhaps TRBD2 (5 bases). CDR1 is SNHLY, CDR2 FYNNEI, per germline. CDR3 length: 14 residues. Trimming shortened V by 6 bases and J by 9 bases, and 21 bases separated the two germline ends. The CDR3 DNA reads TGTGCCAGCAGCGGCGGGTCCGCCCCTACGGGGCAGTACTTC. Its protein is CASSGGSAPTGQYF.

This chain links TRBV5-4 with TRBJ1-1; D is uncertain. This CDR3 comprises 13 residues. Germline values: CDR1 SGHNT, CDR2 YYREEE (reference sequence). With 5 bases removed from V and 2 bases from J, the gap between germline ends came to 10 bases. The CDR3 DNA is TGTGCCAGCAGTCGCGATCCCAACACTGAAGCTTTCTTT. Translating it yields CASSRDPNTEAFF.

This clone was counted once. This chain's CDR3 is CASSVESSDDTQYF. DNA for the CDR3: TGTGCCAGCAGCGTAGAGAGCAGTGACGATACGCAGTATTTT. The chain combines TRBV9 with TRBJ2-3, with unresolved D. V was trimmed by 0 bases and J by 6 bases, leaving 11 bases between them. Looked up from germline, CDR1 is SGDLS and CDR2 is YYNGEE. The CDR3 spans 14 residues.

The V call is TRBV2, the J call TRBJ2-1, with 10 bases that match TRBD2. Germline V gives CDR1 SNHLY, CDR2 FYNNEI. V was clipped by 2 bases and J by 8 bases; unmatched bases: 6. The CDR3 spans 15 residues. CDR3 bases: TGTGCCAGCAGTGAAAGGAGCGGGAGGGCCCATGAGCAGTTCTTC. As protein: CASSERSGRAHEQFF.

The V gene is TRBV5-1, the J gene TRBJ1-6, with a weak D call TRBD1 (6 bases). Trimming took 3 bases from V and 6 from J, leaving 13 bases between them. CDR1 is SGHRS and CDR2 is YFSETQ in the germline V gene. This CDR3 spans 15 amino acids. CDR3 nucleotides: TGCGCCAGCAGCTCGAGGACAGAACCTAATTCACCCCTCCACTTT. Its translation is CASSSRTEPNSPLHF.

As DNA, the CDR3 is TGTGCCAGTAGTCCCTGGGGACAGGGGGCTCGAGGCTACACCTTC. It specifies CASSPWGQGARGYTF. The chain employs TRBV19 and TRBJ1-2; the match to TRBD1 covers 12 bases. V shed 5 bases and J 8 bases; nucleotides not matched to a gene: 9. CDR3 length equals 15 residues. CDR1 and CDR2 (germline): LNHDA, SQIVND (reference sequence).

In this sample, this clone turned up a few times. This rearrangement joins TRBV5-1 to TRBJ2-3; 9 bases are a match to TRBD1. Germline V lookup: CDR1 SGHRS, CDR2 YFSETQ. J lost 4 bases, V lost 3 bases, and 3 bases had no gene match. The CDR3 has 14 amino acids. In nucleotides, the CDR3 is TGCGCCAGCAGCTACAGACAGGGGGCAGATACGCAGTATTTT. Its translation is CASSYRQGADTQYF.

This clone was detected a few times. V usage is TRBV14 and J usage is TRBJ2-5, with 8 positions matching TRBD2. This CDR3 comprises 16 residues. V lost 4 bases, J lost 2 bases, and 9 bases stayed unmatched. From germline, CDR1 is SGHDN and CDR2 FVKESK. CDR3 in DNA: TGTGCCAGCAGCCGAGGGGTAACTAGCGGACAAGAGACCCAGTACTTC. Translating gives CASSRGVTSGQETQYF.

This CDR3 is CASSQGDSGGTEAFF. CDR3 DNA: TGTGCCAGCAGCCAAGGGGATTCCGGGGGCACTGAAGCTTTCTTT. J is TRBJ1-1 and V is TRBV4-2, with a possible D match to TRBD1 (5 bases). This CDR3 spans 15 amino acids. The germline CDR1 and CDR2 sequences are LGHNA and YNFKEQ. Deletions cut 1 base from V and 4 bases from J, with 13 bases between.

This rearrangement joins TRBV19 to TRBJ2-1, with D tentatively TRBD1 (5 bases). V lost 7 bases to trimming and J lost 4 bases, with 8 bases between them. Germline V gene data show CDR1 as LNHDA and CDR2 as SQIVND (reference sequence). This CDR3 has 12 residues. The CDR3 is CASNTGYNEQFF. The CDR3 coding sequence is TGTGCCAGTAACACAGGTTACAATGAGCAGTTCTTC. The entire variable domain, with the rest obtained from reference TRBV19 and TRBJ2-1, is as follows: DGGITQSPKYLFRKEGQNVTLSCEQNLNHDAMYWYRQDPGQGLRLIYYSQIVNDFQKGDIAEGYSVSREKKESFPLTVTSAQKNPTAFYLCASNTGYNEQFFGPGTRLTVL.

The V call is TRBV2, the J call TRBJ1-2; D possibly corresponds to TRBD1 (6 bases). CDR1 is SNHLY, CDR2 FYNNEI, per germline. The CDR3 runs to 13 residues. This CDR3 is CSGWAGDNYGYTF. CDR3 sequence (DNA): TGTTCAGGTTGGGCAGGGGATAACTATGGCTACACCTTC.

The CDR3 region has the DNA TGTGCCAGCAGTTTACTAGCGGGAGGGTTAGGGGATACGCAGTATTTT. The encoded protein is CASSLLAGGLGDTQYF. The rearrangement joins TRBV27 to TRBJ2-3, with 12 bases that match TRBD2. This CDR3 is 16 amino acids long. V gave up 2 bases and J gave up 6 bases; unmatched junction bases: 6. Germline CDR1 MNHEY, CDR2 SMNVEV (reference sequence).

For this clone: Mismatch with germline at one junction end may stem from a read error. Other nucleotide sequences from this sample produce the same CDR3. The chain is built from TRBV15 and TRBJ1-5; no definite D call. Germline CDR1 and CDR2: LNHNV and YYDKDF (reference sequence). This CDR3 is built from 13 residues. The CDR3 sequence: CATSIDSNQPQHF. The CDR3 DNA reads as TGTGCCACCAGTATCGATAGCAACCAGCCCCAGCATTTT.

Regarding this clone: The junction shows a germline mismatch at one end, possibly a read error. The chain recombines TRBV7-2 with TRBJ1-4; D is possibly TRBD1 (5 bases). CDR1 is SGHTA and CDR2 is FQGNSA in the germline V gene. The CDR3 spans 12 residues. CDR3 loop: CASSRPGGPLGF. As DNA, the CDR3 is TGTGCCAGCAGCCGACCTGGGGGACCTCTGGGTTTT.

The chain is built from TRBV6-1 and TRBJ1-1; D not certain. Looked up from germline, CDR1 is MNHNS and CDR2 is SASEGT. Trimming stripped 4 bases from V and 1 base from J, with 13 bases between. CDR3 length equals 15 residues. DNA for the CDR3: TGTGCCAGCAGTGTATCGGGTTTGGGGAACACTGAAGCTTTCTTT. Its protein is CASSVSGLGNTEAFF.